The source of this TCR beta chain is a study of T cells in Graves' hyperthyroidism and ophthalmopathy (dated by TCRdb to between 2018 and 2020). Study-wide context: To identify TCR V-J signatures that set the groups apart, the researchers used a discovery cohort of more than 95 patients, made up of 40 to 45 with Graves' ophthalmopathy and around 58 with stable Graves' hyperthyroidism. For training and testing, the 80 to 100 patients in the discovery cohort were randomly divided in a 7:3 ratio. An independent validation cohort of 18 to 20 hyperthyroidism patients and about 15 patients who later progressed to ophthalmopathy tested prospective prediction of ophthalmopathy. In about six Graves' hyperthyroidism patients, the study also compared T-cell repertoires from thyroid tissue with T-cell repertoires from blood. After blood sampling, hyperthyroidism patients were treated with methimazole at a starting dose of 30 mg daily, and ophthalmopathy patients were treated with high-dose intravenous methylprednisolone. The paper reports TCR Vbeta CDR3 sequencing of fewer than 150 peripheral blood samples: under 45 ophthalmopathy, under 80 hyperthyroidism and around 17 progressor patients.

The CDR3 contains 15 residues, cysteine and phenylalanine counted. Just the 45-base CDR3 DNA is kept, in frame starting at base 1. Looking up the germline V gene yields CDR1 SGHVS and CDR2 FNYEAQ. V loses 5 bases, J loses 0 bases, and the germline ends lie 11 bases apart. What the authors observed across the whole study: A model built on a 13 V-J signature distinguished ophthalmopathy from stable hyperthyroidism, reaching around 87% sensitivity and under 84% specificity in cross-validation and 80%/75% in testing. Sample size was not statistically predetermined, and blinding of investigators to group allocation was not performed. In validation, the model predicted progression to ophthalmopathy with around 71% sensitivity and around 72% specificity, a median of 6.5 months before onset. Blood samples also contained most of the expanded thyroid clonotypes (frequency above 0.001), which suggests that blood repertoires may reflect thyroid immune responses.

The TCR beta CDR3 regions were amplified from the RNA transcripts. The first round of RT-PCR for the TCR CDR3 was performed with the HTBI primer set and the Qiagen OneStep RT-PCR kit. Libraries were constructed in a second round of multiplex PCR, after which size selection and purification were carried out. The libraries were sequenced on an Illumina HiSeq2000 using paired-end 100 bp reads. On the study's bioinformatics: SOAPnuke was used to process the raw data, throwing out any read that contained adapters or uncalled bases, had a mean Phred below 15, or lacked an exact constant-primer or identifier match. High-quality paired reads were merged using COPE v1.2.5, and each unique nucleotide sequence was defined as a clonotype. MiTCR v1.1 was used to align clonotypes to the IMGT TRBV, TRBD and TRBJ reference segments. The analysis included only V-J combinations with a frequency above 0.0001, which together covered 99% to 99.2% of the repertoires. A TCS score was defined as the ratio of F50 (clonal expansion) to E x V (chaos), with BLOSUM62-based TCRdist applied between CDR3 peptides within each V-J. Welch's t-statistics and random forest reduced fewer than 550 V-J features to 10 to 15, which were used in a naive Bayes classifier (R e1071). Thyroid-blood repertoire similarity was quantified with the Morisita-Horn index. The public reads were run again by TCRdb, first through fastp at Q25 and then through MiXCR, and only productive beta chains were kept. Rows merge per CDR3 protein into single entries with the most common DNA and genes. TCRdb's processing, not the authors' own work, is the source of the V and J calls. The sample has about 540,000 distinct CDR3 sequences on record, roughly 46% of them singletons. The ten most abundant clones make up around 8% of the sample.

Graves' hyperthyroidism was defined as stable when no progression to ophthalmopathy occurred over 18 months of follow-up. The hyperthyroidism patients were between 18 and 65 years old and newly diagnosed, with a disease duration of less than 2 months. Any patient with an uncontrolled infection, another autoimmune disease, pregnancy or lactation was excluded. Diagnoses were based on clinical symptoms, serum thyroxine and TRAb, thyroid ultrasound and orbital computed tomography. Trizol reagent was used to extract total RNA, and RNA quality was then checked on an Agilent 2100 Bioanalyzer. This clonotype was recorded many times. What this receptor recognizes is not known. Base qualities are not provided; no much larger clone lies one nucleotide away.

This chain is built from TRBV7-6 and TRBJ1-5; the D gene remains uncertain. Sequencing was performed on peripheral blood or thyroid tissue (not recorded which). The TCR was taken from a young woman with Graves' hyperthyroidism. The CDR3 region reads CASSPDLYSNQPQHF. The bases are TGTGCCAGCAGCCCGGACCTCTATAGCAATCAGCCCCAGCATTTT. Reference TRBV7-6 and TRBJ1-5 proteins supply the regions before and after the CDR3; the full variable domain is: GAGVSQSPRYKVTKRGQDVALRCDPISGHVSLYWYRQALGQGPEFLTYFNYEAQQDKSGLPNDRFSAERPEGSISTLTIQRTEQRDSAMYRCASSPDLYSNQPQHFGDGTRLSIL.